Below are 10 T cell receptor beta chains sequenced from a single sample in a study of cytomegalovirus exposure and HLA in healthy donors. The PCR employed 60 Vbeta primers together with 13 Jbeta primers. Clones were sequenced by immunoSEQ multiplex PCR, and TCRdb holds only the in-frame ones, with some missing. The sample lists about 190,000 clones, around 87% occurring once. Sequencing was performed on PBMCs. The receptors shown here come from a man aged 30 to 45 in good health and CMV-seronegative.

The chain combines TRBV18 with TRBJ2-2; TRBD1 agrees at 7 bases. This CDR3 is built from 15 residues. V shed 3 bases, J shed 1 base, and the junction held 2 bases outside the gene matches. Germline V CDR1 and CDR2: KGHSH, LQKENI. The DNA for the CDR3 is TGTGCCAGCTCACCGCAGGGGGAGAACACCGGGGAGCTGTTTTTT. This translates into CASSPQGENTGELFF.

The CDR3 loop is CASSLQPGVGYNEQFF. CDR3 DNA: TGTGCCAGCAGCTTACAGCCGGGGGTGGGATACAATGAGCAGTTCTTC. J is TRBJ2-1 and V is TRBV11-2; D might be TRBD2 (6 bases). CDR1 and CDR2 from the germline V gene are SGHAT and FQNNGV. The CDR3 loop spans 16 amino acids. Trimming shortened V by 2 bases and J by 4 bases, and 15 bases separated the two germline ends.

This chain connects TRBV7-2 to TRBJ2-7; 14 bases map to TRBD2. Losses at the gene ends were 6 bases for V and 5 bases for J; bases not matched to a gene: 3. The CDR3 runs to 14 residues. The germline gives CDR1 SGHTA, CDR2 FQGNSA. The CDR3 DNA follows: TGTGCCAGCAGGCCGGGACTAGCGGGAGACGAGCAGTACTTC. As protein: CASRPGLAGDEQYF.

The chain recombines TRBV4-3 with TRBJ1-5; 7 nucleotides match TRBD1. With V trimmed by 1 base and J by 2 bases, 14 bases remained unmatched. The length of the CDR3 is 19 residues. Germline V CDR1 and CDR2: LGHNA, YSLEER. For the CDR3, the DNA is TGCGCCAGCAGCCAAGGACATGGGGCAGGGGGTTGGGGCAATCAGCCCCAGCATTTT. It specifies CASSQGHGAGGWGNQPQHF.

J is TRBJ2-5 and V is TRBV7-2; 7 positions match TRBD1. This CDR3 is built from 15 residues. With 6 bases clipped from V and 5 bases from J, the junction kept 12 bases outside the gene matches. Germline CDR1 and CDR2: SGHTA and FQGNSA. Here the CDR3 reads CASRPTGVSLETQYF. Here the CDR3 DNA reads TGTGCCAGCAGACCCACAGGGGTTTCATTGGAGACCCAGTACTTC.

CDR3 sequence (DNA): TGCGCCAGCAGCTTTCGTCTAGCGGGATACAATGAGCAGTTCTTC. This gives the protein CASSFRLAGYNEQFF. V and J are TRBV5-1 and TRBJ2-1; 9 bases agree with TRBD2. Looked up from germline, CDR1 is SGHRS and CDR2 is YFSETQ. The CDR3 is 15 amino acids. Trimming cost V 2 bases and J 4 bases; bases outside gene matches: 4.

The chain has TRBV7-2 and TRBJ1-2; D gene ambiguous. Trimming removed 1 base at V and 6 bases at J, with 6 bases between. Germline lookup yields CDR1 SGHTA and CDR2 FQGNSA. The CDR3 contains 12 residues. The CDR3 nucleotides read TGTGCCAGCAGCTTAGGGGAGGATGGCTACACCTTC. Its protein is CASSLGEDGYTF.

V is TRBV10-2 and J is TRBJ2-7; D might be TRBD1 (6 bases). The CDR3 loop spans 15 amino acids. V lost 4 bases and J lost 0, with 13 bases in between. Looked up from germline, CDR1 is WSHSY and CDR2 is SAAADI. The CDR3 reads CASSAWTEGSYEQYF. The CDR3 region has the DNA TGCGCCAGCAGTGCTTGGACAGAGGGCTCCTACGAGCAGTACTTC.

The chain uses TRBV2 and TRBJ2-2; possible D gene TRBD1, 5 bases. Trimming stripped 6 bases from V and 2 bases from J, with 10 bases between. The CDR3 runs 14 residues. Looked up from germline, CDR1 is SNHLY and CDR2 is FYNNEI. CDR3 in DNA: TGTGCCAGCAGAGGGGAATCAAACACCGGGGAGCTGTTTTTT. It is translated as CASRGESNTGELFF.

The V and J genes are TRBV28 and TRBJ2-2; D gene ambiguous. Germline V gene lookup returns CDR1 MDHEN and CDR2 SYDVKM. CDR3 size: 12 residues. Trimming stripped 2 bases from V and 6 bases from J, with 4 bases between. The CDR3 bases are TGTGCCAGCAGTTTACGGGCCGGGGAGCTGTTTTTT. Its protein is CASSLRAGELFF. Together with reference TRBV28 and TRBJ2-2, the CDR3 gives the full variable domain: DVKVTQSSRYLVKRTGEKVFLECVQDMDHENMFWYRQDPGLGLRLIYFSYDVKMKEKGDIPEGYSVSREKKERFSLILESASTNQTSMYLCASSLRAGELFFGEGSRLTVL.